Below are 12 T cell receptor beta chains sequenced from a single sample in a study of response to subunit inactivated influenza vaccine. TCRdb analysed the RT-PCR reads with MiXCR anew, one entry per CDR3 protein. The top ten clones hold 5.5% to 7% of a sample with around 710,000 distinct CDR3 sequences, around 13% of them seen once. This material consisted of PBMCs from blood, taken less than 15 days before vaccination. The receptor set was obtained from a man aged 50-59 years who received an inactivated influenza vaccine.

This clonotype has a handful of counts. V and J are TRBV6-6 and TRBJ1-1; D unclear. There are 13 residues in the CDR3. Trimming took 6 bases from V and 1 from J, leaving 9 bases between them. The germline gives CDR1 MNHNY, CDR2 SVGAGI (reference sequence). The CDR3 loop is CASRSDTNTEAFF. The CDR3 bases are TGTGCCAGCAGAAGTGACACGAACACTGAAGCTTTCTTT.

This clonotype was counted only a few times. The chain has TRBV7-2 and TRBJ1-6; D is unresolved. The CDR3 sequence is 14 residues long. V lost 1 base, J lost 7 bases, and 8 bases lay in between. The V gene's germline CDR1 is SGHTA and CDR2 FQGNSA. CDR3 nucleotide sequence: TGTGCCAGCAGCTTAGGTCCAGCGAATTCACCCCTCCACTTT. Translated: CASSLGPANSPLHF.

CDR3 residues: CASSELGHGGQFF. DNA of the CDR3: TGTGCCAGCAGTGAATTGGGCCATGGAGGGCAGTTCTTC. The V and J genes are TRBV6-1 and TRBJ2-1, with D tentatively TRBD2 (5 bases). The CDR3 length is 13 residues. From germline, CDR1 is MNHNS and CDR2 SASEGT. Trimming removed 2 bases from V and 12 bases from J, with 14 bases in between.

V usage is TRBV20-1 and J usage is TRBJ2-3; TRBD1 agrees at 7 bases. The germline V gene encodes CDR1 DFQATT and CDR2 SNEGSKA (reference sequence). There are 13 residues in the CDR3. V lost 7 bases and J lost 4; bases outside the gene matches: 8. The CDR3 DNA sequence: TGCAGTGTTTTCAAAGGGGGCCCAGATACGCAGTATTTT. It encodes CSVFKGGPDTQYF.

About this clonotype: The junction differs from germline at one of its ends, possibly a read error. The chain has TRBV11-2 and TRBJ1-1; D is uncertain. The CDR3 length is 14 residues. The germline V gene has CDR1 SGHAT and CDR2 FQNNGV. CDR3 sequence: CSSSPPPLNTEAFF. As DNA, the CDR3 is TGTTCCAGCAGCCCGCCACCACTGAACACTGAAGCTTTCTTT.

This clonotype was recorded at least ten times. The gene calls are TRBV12-3 or TRBV12-4 and TRBJ2-2; 8 bases align to TRBD2. The V segment lost 1 base and the J segment 4 bases; nucleotides outside the gene matches: 8. The CDR3 has 17 residues. CDR3 nucleotides: TGTGCCAGCAGTTTAGTCCGACTAGCGCTAAGCACCGGGGAGCTGTTTTTT. Translating it yields CASSLVRLALSTGELFF.

This clonotype occurred many times. The chain links TRBV11-1 to TRBJ2-2, with D perhaps matching TRBD2 (5 bases). Germline CDR1 and CDR2: SGHAT and FQDESV (reference sequence). The CDR3 spans 15 residues. V was trimmed by 5 bases and J by 4 bases, leaving 14 bases between them. CDR3 residues: CASSKLGRATGELFF. CDR3 nucleotide sequence: TGTGCCAGCAGCAAACTAGGAAGGGCCACCGGGGAGCTGTTTTTT. Together with reference TRBV11-1 and TRBJ2-2, the CDR3 gives the full variable domain: EAEVAQSPRYKITEKSQAVAFWCDPISGHATLYWYRQILGQGPELLVQFQDESVVDDSQLPKDRFSAERLKGVDSTLKIQPAELGDSAMYLCASSKLGRATGELFFGEGSRLTVL.

This clonotype was recorded at least ten times. CDR3 loop: CASSLGVYTGELFF. The CDR3 DNA sequence: TGTGCCAGCAGCTTAGGTGTATACACCGGGGAGCTGTTTTTT. J is TRBJ2-2 and V is TRBV7-8; the D is unclear. The germline V and J ends were trimmed by 1 base and 3 bases, with 6 bases remaining between them. In germline, CDR1 is SGHVS, CDR2 FQNEAQ. The CDR3 has 14 amino acids.

The chain has TRBV6-2 or TRBV6-3 and TRBJ1-6, with D perhaps TRBD1 (6 bases). Germline loops: CDR1 MNHEY, CDR2 SVGEGT. CDR3 length equals 14 residues. V lost 6 bases to trimming and J lost 9 bases, with 15 bases between them. CDR3 sequence (DNA): TGTGCCAGCAGGACGCAGGGGTTATTTTCACCCCTCCACTTT. Protein: CASRTQGLFSPLHF.

This chain links TRBV28 with TRBJ2-7; D is perhaps TRBD1 (5 bases). The CDR3 length is 14 residues. V was cut by 4 bases and J by 2 bases, with 12 bases left in between. Germline V lookup: CDR1 MDHEN, CDR2 SYDVKM. The chain's CDR3 is CASSYHRQTYEQYF. CDR3 in DNA: TGTGCCAGCAGTTATCACAGGCAAACCTACGAGCAGTACTTC.

This chain connects TRBV11-2 to TRBJ2-5; 8 nucleotides line up with TRBD2. The V segment lost 0 bases and the J segment 4 bases; nucleotides outside the gene matches: 10. CDR3 size: 17 residues. Germline V gives CDR1 SGHAT, CDR2 FQNNGV. In DNA, the CDR3 is TGTGCCAGCAGCTTAGATAGGGGTAGCGGGGTCCCAGAGACCCAGTACTTC. Translating gives CASSLDRGSGVPETQYF.

There are a few counts of this clonotype. This CDR3 reads CSARTESSQYF. CDR3 in DNA: TGCAGTGCTAGAACAGAATCGAGCCAGTACTTC. The chain has TRBV20-1 and TRBJ2-5, with D unclear. The CDR3 is 11 residues long. V was trimmed by 2 bases and J by 10 bases, leaving 11 bases between them. Germline CDR1 is DFQATT and CDR2 is SNEGSKA (reference sequence).